These 23 T cell receptor beta chains were sequenced from one sample in a study of T-cell memory formation after mild COVID-19. TCRdb reprocessed the 5' RACE reads with MiXCR, giving one entry per CDR3 protein. Altogether around 310,000 distinct CDR3 sequences are present, 15% to 20% being singletons, with the ten largest covering about 20%. Sequenced material: PBMCs or a T cell subset sorted from them (not recorded which). These receptors were obtained from a man between 18 and 35 years old who had mild COVID-19 (a few samples of this study predate the infection). Cell type and time point are not known.

The CDR3 sequence: CASSIRGTEAFF. CDR3 bases: TGTGCCAGTAGTATCAGGGGAACTGAAGCTTTCTTT. This sequence joins TRBV19 and TRBJ1-1, with a tentative D call TRBD1 (6 bases). This CDR3 is built from 12 residues. Deletions cut 3 bases from V and 5 bases from J, with 7 bases between. Looked up from germline, CDR1 is LNHDA and CDR2 is SQIVND (reference sequence).

This chain links TRBV12-3 or TRBV12-4 with TRBJ2-1; TRBD2 matches 8 bases. CDR3 size: 17 residues. The junction had 7 bases not matched to a gene; V was cut back by 3 bases and J by 0 bases. CDR3 protein: CASSLVSGVYSYNEQFF. DNA for the CDR3: TGTGCCAGCAGTTTGGTTAGCGGGGTATACTCCTACAATGAGCAGTTCTTC.

The chain joins TRBV6-5 to TRBJ1-2; the D gene is possibly TRBD1 (5 bases). The CDR3 consists of 16 residues. Germline CDR1 is MNHEY and CDR2 is SVGAGI. Deletions cut 5 bases from V and 4 bases from J, with 20 bases between. The CDR3 sequence: CASSRTGTAVSYGYTF. In DNA form, the CDR3 reads TGTGCCAGCAGTAGGACCGGGACCGCAGTGTCCTATGGCTACACCTTC.

The chain combines TRBV7-9 with TRBJ2-1, with TRBD2 matching 7 bases. The ends lost 5 bases at V and 7 bases at J; junction bases unmatched: 14. CDR1 and CDR2 (germline): SEHNR, FQNEAQ (reference sequence). The CDR3 loop spans 16 amino acids. The CDR3 coding sequence is TGTGCCAGCAGCCCCGCCGGACTAGGAGCGGGGAATGAGCAGTTCTTC. It yields the protein CASSPAGLGAGNEQFF.

The gene calls are TRBV7-2 and TRBJ2-5; 7 nucleotides line up with TRBD1. CDR1 and CDR2 from the germline V gene are SGHTA and FQGNSA. The trim removed 4 bases at V and 6 bases at J, leaving 8 bases unmatched. The CDR3 loop spans 14 amino acids. CDR3 amino acids: CASSYTGTEKTQYF. The DNA of the CDR3 is TGTGCCAGCAGCTATACCGGGACAGAAAAGACCCAGTACTTC.

This sequence joins TRBV7-6 and TRBJ2-3; 7 nucleotides align to TRBD1. Trimming cost V 2 bases and J 4 bases; bases outside gene matches: 9. The CDR3 totals 16 residues. Germline CDR1 is SGHVS and CDR2 is FNYEAQ. The CDR3 nucleotides read TGTGCCAGCAGCTTATTTGGGCCAGGGGGTGCAGATACGCAGTATTTT. It translates to CASSLFGPGGADTQYF.

The rearrangement uses TRBV5-1 and TRBJ2-5; 8 bases are shared with TRBD2. The CDR3 totals 15 residues. CDR1 is SGHRS, CDR2 YFSETQ, per germline. V lost 1 base to trimming and J lost 2 bases; unmatched junction nucleotides: 4. The CDR3 region has the DNA TGCGCCAGCAGCTTGAACGGCGGGGGGCAAGAGACCCAGTACTTC. This translates into CASSLNGGGQETQYF. Full variable domain (rest looked up from reference TRBV5-1 and TRBJ2-5): KAGVTQTPRYLIKTRGQQVTLSCSPISGHRSVSWYQQTPGQGLQFLFEYFSETQRNKGNFPGRFSGRQFSNSRSEMNVSTLELGDSALYLCASSLNGGGQETQYFGPGTRLLVL.

V usage is TRBV7-2 and J usage is TRBJ2-2; D could derive from TRBD1 or TRBD2 (5 bases each). This CDR3 has 16 residues. Germline V lookup: CDR1 SGHTA, CDR2 FQGNSA. The V and J ends lost 1 base and 2 bases respectively, with 11 bases between them. CDR3 sequence (DNA): TGTGCCAGCAGCTTAGTCGGGACGGACAACACCGGGGAGCTGTTTTTT. Translating gives CASSLVGTDNTGELFF.

This clonotype appeared once. The rearrangement links TRBV20-1 to TRBJ2-3, with D uncertain. Trimming pared 5 bases from V and 6 bases from J, leaving 15 bases between. Germline loops: CDR1 DFQATT, CDR2 SNEGSKA (reference sequence). This CDR3 comprises 13 residues. The CDR3 sequence is CSAPGSRLDTQYF. Here the CDR3 DNA reads TGCAGTGCTCCCGGGTCCCGGCTGGATACGCAGTATTTT.

A few counts support this clonotype. The V call is TRBV25-1, the J call TRBJ1-4; D possibly corresponds to TRBD1 (5 bases). The germline V and J ends were trimmed by 3 bases and 8 bases, with 19 bases remaining between them. The CDR3 is 16 amino acids. CDR1 is MGHDK, CDR2 SYGVNS, per germline. The CDR3 here is CASSEGSWRGSEKLFF. The CDR3 DNA sequence: TGTGCCAGCAGTGAGGGAAGTTGGAGGGGCTCCGAAAAACTGTTTTTT.

J is TRBJ2-7 and V is TRBV2, with 9 bases lining up with TRBD2. The CDR3 is made up of 15 amino acids. Per the germline V gene, CDR1 is SNHLY and CDR2 is FYNNEI. With 1 base clipped from V and 5 bases from J, the junction kept 6 bases outside the gene matches. DNA of the CDR3: TGTGCCAGCAGTGAAGAGCGGGGGGAGAGGAACGAGCAGTACGTC. Translated: CASSEERGERNEQYV.

The V and J genes are TRBV5-1 and TRBJ2-6; D remains unclear. From germline, CDR1 is SGHRS and CDR2 YFSETQ. The length of the CDR3 is 15 residues. Trimming took 2 bases from V and 3 from J, leaving 9 bases between them. The CDR3 loop is CASSFGVGGANVLTF. The CDR3 nucleotides read TGCGCCAGCAGCTTCGGAGTGGGTGGGGCCAACGTCCTGACTTTC. Together with reference TRBV5-1 and TRBJ2-6, the CDR3 gives the full variable domain: KAGVTQTPRYLIKTRGQQVTLSCSPISGHRSVSWYQQTPGQGLQFLFEYFSETQRNKGNFPGRFSGRQFSNSRSEMNVSTLELGDSALYLCASSFGVGGANVLTFGAGSRLTVL.

The chain links TRBV12-3 or TRBV12-4 to TRBJ1-2; 8 bases match TRBD1. CDR3 size: 14 residues. Trimming took 7 bases from V and 0 from J; bases not matched to a gene: 4. CDR3 nucleotides: TGTGCCAGCAACGGACAGGGACCTAACTATGGCTACACCTTC. Translated: CASNGQGPNYGYTF.

A few counts support this clonotype. J is TRBJ2-1 and V is TRBV6-2 or TRBV6-3; D gene unclear. This CDR3 has 13 residues. Germline V gene sequence: CDR1 MNHEY, CDR2 SVGEGT. Trimming removed 0 bases at V and 6 bases at J, with 6 bases between. The CDR3 region has the DNA TGTGCCAGCAGTTACTCTGGCCTCAATGAGCAGTTCTTC. Translating gives CASSYSGLNEQFF.

The rearrangement uses TRBV5-1 and TRBJ2-4, with 11 bases identical to TRBD1. Germline V gives CDR1 SGHRS, CDR2 YFSETQ. This CDR3 is built from 16 residues. V shed 4 bases and J 8 bases; nucleotides not matched to a gene: 11. Here the CDR3 reads CASSGGQGGEGYIQYF. DNA of the CDR3: TGCGCCAGCAGCGGGGGACAGGGGGGCGAGGGGTACATTCAGTACTTC.

The CDR3 sequence is CASMGVNEKLFF. The CDR3 DNA reads as TGTGCCAGCATGGGAGTGAATGAAAAACTGTTTTTT. The chain employs TRBV2 and TRBJ1-4, with D hard to call. The V gene's germline CDR1 is SNHLY and CDR2 FYNNEI. The V end lost 7 bases, the J end lost 5 bases, and 8 bases lay between the germline ends. The CDR3 sequence is 12 residues long.

The chain combines TRBV10-3 with TRBJ2-3; 8 bases are shared with TRBD2. In germline, CDR1 is ENHRY, CDR2 SYGVKD. Trimming took 2 bases from V and 2 from J; bases not matched to a gene: 3. This CDR3 region has 15 residues. The CDR3 reads CAISETSGNTDTQYF. In DNA form, the CDR3 reads TGTGCCATCAGTGAGACTAGCGGTAACACAGATACGCAGTATTTT.

V and J are TRBV6-5 and TRBJ2-1; 14 bases are shared with TRBD2. The V and J ends lost 1 base and 2 bases, in that order; junction bases with no gene match: 7. The CDR3 is 19 residues long. Germline V gene data show CDR1 as MNHEY and CDR2 as SVGAGI. CDR3 DNA: TGTGCCAGCAGTTACTGGCGGACTAGCGGGGGGCGAACCTACAATGAGCAGTTCTTC. Its protein product is CASSYWRTSGGRTYNEQFF.

This clonotype occurred many times. The chain links TRBV5-1 to TRBJ2-3; D gene unclear. CDR3 length: 14 amino acids. CDR1 and CDR2 from the germline V gene are SGHRS and YFSETQ. With 4 bases removed from V and 0 bases from J, the gap between germline ends came to 9 bases. The CDR3 region is CASSLDSSTDTQYF. The CDR3 DNA reads TGCGCCAGCAGCCTAGACTCTAGCACAGATACGCAGTATTTT. Full variable domain (remainder filled in from reference TRBV5-1 and TRBJ2-3): KAGVTQTPRYLIKTRGQQVTLSCSPISGHRSVSWYQQTPGQGLQFLFEYFSETQRNKGNFPGRFSGRQFSNSRSEMNVSTLELGDSALYLCASSLDSSTDTQYFGPGTRLTVL.

The chain is built from TRBV28 and TRBJ2-5; no definite D call. This CDR3 has 13 residues. The germline V gene has CDR1 MDHEN and CDR2 SYDVKM. Trimming cost V 7 bases and J 5 bases, with 14 bases left between them. The chain's CDR3 is CASTLSGVETQYF. The CDR3 DNA follows: TGTGCCAGCACCCTCTCGGGTGTGGAGACCCAGTACTTC.

CDR3: CASSQDRVFTEAFF. Here the CDR3 DNA reads TGTGCCAGCAGCCAAGACAGGGTTTTCACTGAAGCTTTCTTT. The chain has TRBV14 and TRBJ1-1; D is possibly TRBD1 (5 bases). Trimming cost V 0 bases and J 4 bases, with 9 bases left between them. CDR1 is SGHDN, CDR2 FVKESK, per germline. The CDR3 sequence is 14 residues long.

The CDR3 nucleotides read TGCGCCAGCAGCCAAGTGTCCCCCCCGGCCGAGCAGTTCTTC. Protein product: CASSQVSPPAEQFF. The J gene is TRBJ2-1, the V gene TRBV4-3; D is undetermined. This CDR3 has 14 amino acids. In germline, CDR1 is LGHNA, CDR2 YSLEER. Trimming took 1 base from V and 10 from J, leaving 14 bases between them.

This clonotype was recorded at least ten times. V and J are TRBV7-2 and TRBJ2-5; the match to TRBD1 covers 11 bases. This CDR3 comprises 14 residues. Per the germline V gene, CDR1 is SGHTA and CDR2 is FQGNSA. V was pared by 5 bases and J by 2 bases, with 1 base of the junction left unmatched. CDR3 in amino acids: CASSRDRGQETQYF. CDR3 DNA: TGTGCCAGCAGCCGGGACAGGGGGCAAGAGACCCAGTACTTC.